What follows is one T cell receptor (beta chain) and its context. Its antigen remains unknown. There are 17 residues in the CDR3. After removal of 1 base from V and 4 bases from J, the junction contained 6 bases not matched to a gene. From germline, CDR1 is LNHDA and CDR2 SQIVND (reference sequence). The sample comes from a study of OX40 agonist ivuxolimab in advanced cancers. Whole-study results and caveats: CD4+ and CD8+ blood T cells expanded clonally by week 6 at 0.1 to 3.0 mg/kg.

Sequencing used immunoSEQ multiplex PCR; TCRdb keeps in-frame clones, though not all of them. The sample carries around 95,000 clones, roughly 90% recorded once. This clonotype was obtained from an adult with an advanced solid tumor such as melanoma, head and neck, liver or kidney cancer. This specimen consisted of CD4+ or CD8+ T cells sorted from blood, obtained in a trial of the OX40 agonist ivuxolimab. This rearrangement joins TRBV19 to TRBJ2-2, with 10 bases lining up with TRBD2. The CDR3 loop is CASSIGAGGPSTGELFF. The CDR3 DNA sequence: TGTGCCAGTAGTATAGGAGCGGGGGGGCCGAGCACCGGGGAGCTGTTTTTT.